This TCR beta chain is drawn from a study of blood T cell repertoires in COVID-19. Study-level background: PBMCs, B-cell-depleted T cells, or T cells were the source of the cDNA or gDNA that made up the material.

Sequencing was performed with immunoSEQ multiplex PCR; in TCRdb, only in-frame clones are kept and a portion is missing. There are roughly 250,000 clones in the sample; about 89% occur only once, and approximately 2% lies in the top ten. After removal of 9 bases from V and 4 bases from J, the junction contained 8 bases not matched to a gene. The CDR3 extends over 15 amino acids. Germline assignment: CDR1 LGHDT and CDR2 YNNKEL (reference sequence). Sequences were obtained from PBMCs or T cells enriched from blood (not recorded which). This sequence originates from a woman aged 18-30 years who had recovered from COVID-19. The rearrangement joins TRBV3-1 (or the pseudogene TRBV3-2) to TRBJ2-6; TRBD1 aligns across 8 bases. The CDR3 region has the DNA TGTGCCAGATCGCAGGGGGCGCCCGGGGCCAACGTCCTGACTTTC. Encoded protein: CARSQGAPGANVLTF.